The 28 T cell receptor beta chains below were found in one sample sequenced in a study of shared clonotypes between healthy human individuals. Profiled with immunoSEQ multiplex PCR; TCRdb holds only in-frame clones, not every one. The sample yields about 710,000 clones, approximately 72% seen once. The material sequenced was memory CD4+ T cells sorted from blood. Subset noted: CD45RA-negative fraction. The receptors derive from a woman under 40 in good health.

This clone was recorded only once. V gene TRBV6-5 combines with J gene TRBJ1-1, with TRBD1 as a possible D gene (6 bases). The germline V and J ends were trimmed by 2 bases and 5 bases, with 15 bases remaining between them. Germline V CDR1 and CDR2: MNHEY, SVGAGI. CDR3 length: 15 amino acids. This chain's CDR3 is CASSYTITGTTEAFF. Written as DNA, the CDR3 is TGTGCCAGCAGTTACACTATTACAGGGACAACTGAAGCTTTCTTT.

The chain combines TRBV10-2 with TRBJ2-3; 7 nucleotides align to TRBD2. The V gene's germline CDR1 is WSHSY and CDR2 SAAADI. CDR3 size: 15 residues. Trimming took 4 bases from V and 0 from J; bases not matched to a gene: 4. Here the CDR3 DNA reads TGCGCCAGCAGTGTTCTAGCGGCTAGCACAGATACGCAGTATTTT. This codes for CASSVLAASTDTQYF.

This rearrangement joins TRBV5-1 to TRBJ2-7, with D perhaps matching TRBD1 (5 bases). Germline V CDR1 and CDR2: SGHRS, YFSETQ. Deletions cut 2 bases from V and 1 base from J, with 19 bases between. The CDR3 runs 17 residues. CDR3 protein: CASSFFMGQGGSYEQYF. The CDR3 DNA reads as TGCGCCAGCAGCTTTTTCATGGGCCAGGGTGGATCCTACGAGCAGTACTTC.

This sequence joins TRBV30 and TRBJ1-2; TRBD1 matches 8 bases. The V gene's germline CDR1 is GTSNPN and CDR2 SVGIG (reference sequence). The CDR3 runs 13 residues. With V trimmed by 0 bases and J by 7 bases, 4 bases remained unmatched. As DNA, the CDR3 is TGTGCCTGGAGTGTAGACAGGGGTGCTGGCTACACCTTC. Encoded protein: CAWSVDRGAGYTF.

This clone was seen just once. This chain joins TRBV2 and TRBJ2-1, with 7 bases that match TRBD1. This CDR3 contains 15 residues. The V segment lost 5 bases and the J segment 4 bases; nucleotides outside the gene matches: 8. Germline CDR1 reads SNHLY; CDR2 reads FYNNEI. CDR3 region: CASSKPGQSYNEQFF. DNA for the CDR3: TGTGCCAGCAGTAAGCCGGGACAGTCGTACAATGAGCAGTTCTTC.

The chain combines TRBV7-9 with TRBJ1-2; D gene unclear. V gave up 1 base and J gave up 1 base, with 4 bases separating them. In germline, CDR1 is SEHNR, CDR2 FQNEAQ (reference sequence). This CDR3 has 13 amino acids. Here the CDR3 DNA reads TGTGCCAGCAGCTTAGGGGATAACTATGGCTACACCTTC. Encoded protein: CASSLGDNYGYTF.

The rearrangement joins TRBV19 to TRBJ2-1; 7 bases are shared with TRBD2. Germline CDR1 and CDR2: LNHDA and SQIVND (reference sequence). Trimming cost V 5 bases and J 4 bases; bases outside gene matches: 5. CDR3 size: 14 residues. The CDR3 here is CASSAGTKYNEQFF. The CDR3 DNA is TGTGCCAGTAGTGCCGGGACTAAATACAATGAGCAGTTCTTC.

The V and J genes are TRBV2 and TRBJ2-7; TRBD2 matches at 9 bases. CDR1 is SNHLY, CDR2 FYNNEI, per germline. With 4 bases clipped from V and 5 bases from J, the junction kept 12 bases outside the gene matches. CDR3 length: 16 residues. Here the CDR3 reads CASSGRGLAGRNEQYF. CDR3 nucleotide sequence: TGTGCCAGCAGTGGCCGAGGGCTAGCGGGAAGAAACGAGCAGTACTTC. Full variable domain (missing parts from reference TRBV2 and TRBJ2-7): EPEVTQTPSHQVTQMGQEVILRCVPISNHLYFYWYRQILGQKVEFLVSFYNNEISEKSEIFDDQFSVERPDGSNFTLKIRSTKLEDSAMYFCASSGRGLAGRNEQYFGPGTRLTVT.

This clone has only a few counts. The genes are TRBV5-1 and TRBJ2-5, with TRBD2 identical over 9 bases. The CDR3 loop spans 15 amino acids. Germline CDR1 and CDR2: SGHRS and YFSETQ. Germline trimming cut 4 bases from V and 2 bases from J; bases unmatched to any gene: 6. The CDR3 sequence: CASSPILAGQETQYF. The CDR3 DNA sequence: TGCGCCAGCAGCCCCATCCTAGCGGGGCAAGAGACCCAGTACTTC.

V usage is TRBV1 and J usage is TRBJ1-3; TRBD1, the table's D call, was not compared with the DNA. TRBV1 is reported as a pseudogene. This CDR3 has 14 residues. The DNA of the CDR3 is TGCACCAGGGGACAGGGAAGGCCGGGAAACACCATATATTTT. Translated: CTRGQGRPGNTIYF.

A single count supports this clone. The chain couples TRBV29-1 to TRBJ2-1; D is perhaps TRBD1 or TRBD2 (6 bases each). The CDR3 extends over 14 amino acids. The germline V gene encodes CDR1 SQVTM and CDR2 ANQGSEA. Trimming removed 8 bases at V and 7 bases at J, with 21 bases between. The CDR3 DNA is TGCAGCCTCGGATGGGGGGCGTACACGAATGAGCAGTTCTTC. Residues: CSLGWGAYTNEQFF.

The rearrangement joins TRBV6-1 to TRBJ2-5; 15 bases are a match to TRBD2. J gave up 7 bases and V 0 bases, and 3 bases lay outside the gene matches. Looked up from germline, CDR1 is MNHNS and CDR2 is SASEGT. There are 16 residues in the CDR3. DNA for the CDR3: TGTGCCAGCAGTGAAGCTATGGGACTAGCGGGAGGGACCCAGTACTTC. Protein product: CASSEAMGLAGGTQYF.

The J gene is TRBJ2-5, the V gene TRBV5-4; D could derive from TRBD1 or TRBD2 (5 bases each). The germline V gene has CDR1 SGHNT and CDR2 YYREEE (reference sequence). Trimming took off 2 bases at V and 3 bases at J, with 11 bases between the two ends. There are 14 residues in the CDR3. The CDR3 is CASSLSGTEETQYF. CDR3 nucleotide sequence: TGTGCCAGCAGCTTATCCGGGACGGAAGAGACCCAGTACTTC.

The rearrangement joins TRBV7-9 to TRBJ1-4; unclear D gene. V was shortened by 4 bases and J by 0 bases, with 9 bases between the two germline ends. Germline V lookup: CDR1 SEHNR, CDR2 FQNEAQ (reference sequence). There are 15 residues in the CDR3. CDR3 loop: CASSSFTATNEKLFF. In nucleotides, the CDR3 is TGTGCCAGCAGCTCGTTTACTGCAACTAATGAAAAACTGTTTTTT.

This sequence joins TRBV7-7 and TRBJ2-1, with D perhaps TRBD2 (6 bases). There are 14 residues in the CDR3. V was clipped by 1 base and J by 9 bases, with 13 bases between them. From germline, CDR1 is SSHAT and CDR2 FNYEAQ (reference sequence). The CDR3 is CASSLEAGQGEQFF. CDR3 in DNA: TGTGCCAGCAGCTTAGAAGCGGGCCAGGGTGAGCAGTTCTTC.

The table lists this clone with many counts. The chain is built from TRBV18 and TRBJ2-3; 7 bases are shared with TRBD1. From germline, CDR1 is KGHSH and CDR2 LQKENI. There are 13 residues in the CDR3. V shed 3 bases, J shed 4 bases, and the junction held 1 base outside the gene matches. CDR3: CASSPQGADTQYF. In DNA, the CDR3 is TGTGCCAGCTCACCTCAGGGGGCAGATACGCAGTATTTT.

J is TRBJ1-1 and V is TRBV5-1, with D unclear. Germline CDR1 reads SGHRS; CDR2 reads YFSETQ. Trimming removed 6 bases at V and 0 bases at J, with 12 bases between. This CDR3 has 14 residues. The chain's CDR3 is CASKSQIMNTEAFF. As DNA, the CDR3 is TGCGCCAGCAAATCGCAGATCATGAACACTGAAGCTTTCTTT.

The sample holds many counts of this clone. At the DNA level, this CDR3 is encoded by other sequences in the same sample as well. This chain connects TRBV29-1 to TRBJ2-3; the match to TRBD2 covers 8 bases. Per the germline V gene, CDR1 is SQVTM and CDR2 is ANQGSEA. The V segment lost 4 bases and the J segment 2 bases; nucleotides outside the gene matches: 2. The CDR3 spans 13 residues. CDR3 sequence: CSVVGGATDTQYF. CDR3 DNA sequence: TGCAGCGTTGTCGGGGGGGCCACAGATACGCAGTATTTT.

This chain joins TRBV7-9 and TRBJ2-3; D remains unclear. The CDR3 has 13 residues. Germline V lookup: CDR1 SEHNR, CDR2 FQNEAQ (reference sequence). Trimming stripped 1 base from V and 5 bases from J, with 7 bases between. The CDR3 DNA follows: TGTGCCAGCAGCTTAGAGTGGCGAGATACGCAGTATTTT. Its translation: CASSLEWRDTQYF.

The V call is TRBV27, the J call TRBJ2-3, with 9 positions matching TRBD2. The CDR3 sequence is 16 residues long. Per germline, CDR1 MNHEY and CDR2 SMNVEV (reference sequence). Trimming at V came to 5 bases and at J to 7 bases, leaving 13 bases not matched to a gene. CDR3 sequence: CASSKPSSGNLYTQYF. CDR3 nucleotides: TGTGCCAGCAGTAAGCCGTCTAGCGGGAATTTGTATACGCAGTATTTT.

Details on this clone: The identical CDR3 is also encoded by other nucleotide sequences in the sample. The chain joins TRBV7-2 to TRBJ2-5; weak D call: TRBD1 (5 bases). Germline CDR1 is SGHTA and CDR2 is FQGNSA. The V end was cut by 4 bases, the J end by 2 bases, with 8 bases between. This CDR3 is built from 13 residues. CDR3 in amino acids: CASSYRTQETQYF. CDR3 in DNA: TGTGCCAGCAGCTACCGGACACAAGAGACCCAGTACTTC.

Comment on this clone: Other DNA sequences in the same sample also yield this CDR3. V usage is TRBV28 and J usage is TRBJ2-4; D might be TRBD1 (6 bases). Germline CDR1 MDHEN, CDR2 SYDVKM. The V end lost 5 bases, the J end lost 1 base, and 9 bases lay between the germline ends. The CDR3 runs to 14 residues. CDR3 protein: CASSPQGAKNIQYF. The CDR3 bases are TGTGCCAGCAGTCCGCAGGGGGCCAAAAACATTCAGTACTTC.

This sequence joins TRBV28 and TRBJ2-1; 8 nucleotides agree with TRBD2. V lost 2 bases and J lost 9; bases outside the gene matches: 6. The CDR3 contains 14 residues. Germline CDR1 is MDHEN and CDR2 is SYDVKM. CDR3 sequence: CASSLPYREGEQFF. The CDR3, as DNA: TGTGCCAGCAGTTTACCCTACCGGGAGGGTGAGCAGTTCTTC.

Regarding this clone: The same CDR3 also results from other DNA sequences found in this sample. The chain recombines TRBV7-6 with TRBJ1-5; no reliable D call. CDR3 length equals 14 residues. V gave up 0 bases and J gave up 3 bases, with 6 bases separating them. Per germline, CDR1 SGHVS and CDR2 FNYEAQ. CDR3 in amino acids: CASSLAPDNQPQHF. CDR3 in DNA: TGTGCCAGCAGCTTAGCGCCAGACAATCAGCCCCAGCATTTT.

This clone was seen more than once but under ten times. The chain is built from TRBV4-2 and TRBJ2-2, with 15 bases that match TRBD2. From germline, CDR1 is LGHNA and CDR2 YNFKEQ. The V gene end was trimmed by 4 bases and the J gene end by 3 bases; junction bases not matched to a gene: 6. The CDR3 is 18 residues long. The CDR3 coding sequence is TGTGCCAGCAGCCGCCAGGGACTAGCGGGAGGCCACACCGGGGAGCTGTTTTTT. The encoded protein is CASSRQGLAGGHTGELFF.

The rearrangement joins TRBV28 to TRBJ1-3, with a weak D call TRBD1 (5 bases). This CDR3 has 18 residues. Trimming removed 5 bases from V and 1 base from J, with 21 bases in between. Per the germline V gene, CDR1 is MDHEN and CDR2 is SYDVKM. CDR3: CASSIYVPRGNSGNTIYF. CDR3 coding DNA: TGTGCCAGCAGTATATACGTGCCGCGGGGCAATTCTGGAAACACCATATATTTT.

Here the CDR3 reads CASSPWTSGRREFF. DNA for the CDR3: TGTGCCAGCAGTCCCTGGACTAGCGGGAGAAGGGAGTTCTTC. The V call is TRBV27, the J call TRBJ2-1; 13 positions match TRBD2. The CDR3 has 14 residues. Trimming removed 5 bases from V and 14 bases from J; junction bases left unmatched: 9. Per germline, CDR1 MNHEY and CDR2 SMNVEV (reference sequence).

The chain carries TRBV11-2 and TRBJ1-5; TRBD1 agrees at 7 bases. V was clipped by 5 bases and J by 5 bases; unmatched bases: 6. The length of the CDR3 is 14 residues. CDR1 SGHAT and CDR2 FQNNGV come from the germline V gene. As DNA, the CDR3 is TGTGCCAGCAGCCCGGGACAGACTTATCAGCCCCAGCATTTT. Translated: CASSPGQTYQPQHF.